This TCR beta chain originates from a study of T cells in Graves' hyperthyroidism and ophthalmopathy. Broader study findings: In simple terms, a model built on 13 V-J features told ophthalmopathy apart from stable hyperthyroidism. Prediction of ophthalmopathy progression came a median about 6 months pre-onset.

V lost 6 bases and J lost 3; bases outside the gene matches: 17. The CDR3 totals 19 residues. CDR1 MNHEY and CDR2 SMNVEV come from the germline V gene (reference sequence). Each 10 ml fresh peripheral blood draw supplied the PBMCs. Notes on this clonotype: Its target is unknown. A much larger clone lies one base from this, so it may be a read error. As the CDR3 is not closed by the conserved phenylalanine or tryptophan, this likely results from a read error.

Amplification of TCR beta CDR3 regions used RNA as the template. HTBI primers drove first-round RT-PCR of the TCR CDR3. Each CDR3 protein is one row after TCRdb ran MiXCR on the multiplex PCR reads. The sample yields approximately 530,000 distinct CDR3 sequences, 20% seen once. Sequencing input: blood. The J gene is TRBJ2-3, the V gene TRBV27; 11 bases align to TRBD2. The receptor was derived from a man aged 40-55 years with Graves' ophthalmopathy. CDR3 sequence: CASSMAGGTSGRITDTQYL. DNA for the CDR3: TGTGCCAGCAGCATGGCAGGGGGCACTAGCGGGAGAATAACAGATACGCAGTATCTT.